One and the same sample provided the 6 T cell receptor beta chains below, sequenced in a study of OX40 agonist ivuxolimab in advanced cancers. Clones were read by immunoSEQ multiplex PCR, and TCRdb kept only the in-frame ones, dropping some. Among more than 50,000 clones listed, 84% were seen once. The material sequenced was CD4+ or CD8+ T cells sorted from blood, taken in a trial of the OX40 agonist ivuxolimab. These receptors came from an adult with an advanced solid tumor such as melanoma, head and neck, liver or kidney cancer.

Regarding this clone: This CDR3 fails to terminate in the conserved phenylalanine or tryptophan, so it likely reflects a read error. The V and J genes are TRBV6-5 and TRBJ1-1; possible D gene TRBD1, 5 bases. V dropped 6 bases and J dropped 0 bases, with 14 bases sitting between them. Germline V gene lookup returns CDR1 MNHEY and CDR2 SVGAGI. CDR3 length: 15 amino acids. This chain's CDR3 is CASSRRTNMNTEAFS. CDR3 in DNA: TGTGCCAGCAGCCGTAGGACAAACATGAACACTGAAGCTTTCTCT.

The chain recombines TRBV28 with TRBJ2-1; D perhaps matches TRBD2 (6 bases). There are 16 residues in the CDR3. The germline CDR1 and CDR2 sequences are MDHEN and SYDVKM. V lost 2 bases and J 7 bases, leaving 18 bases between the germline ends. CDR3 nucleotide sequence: TGTGCCAGCAGTTTACCCGGGACGGGAGTAAGTAATGAGCAGTTCTTC. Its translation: CASSLPGTGVSNEQFF. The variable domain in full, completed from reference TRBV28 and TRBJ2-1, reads DVKVTQSSRYLVKRTGEKVFLECVQDMDHENMFWYRQDPGLGLRLIYFSYDVKMKEKGDIPEGYSVSREKKERFSLILESASTNQTSMYLCASSLPGTGVSNEQFFGPGTRLTVL.

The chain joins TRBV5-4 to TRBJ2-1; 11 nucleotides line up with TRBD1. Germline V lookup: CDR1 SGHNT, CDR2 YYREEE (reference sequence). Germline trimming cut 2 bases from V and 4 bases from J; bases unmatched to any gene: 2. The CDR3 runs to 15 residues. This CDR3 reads CASSFGQGAYNEQFF. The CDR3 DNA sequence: TGTGCCAGCAGCTTCGGACAGGGGGCTTACAATGAGCAGTTCTTC.

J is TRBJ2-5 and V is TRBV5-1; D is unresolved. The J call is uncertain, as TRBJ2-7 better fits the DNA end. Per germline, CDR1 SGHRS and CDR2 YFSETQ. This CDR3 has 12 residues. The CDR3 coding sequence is TGCGCCAGCAGCGTAGGGAACTACGAGCAGTACTTC. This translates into CASSVGNYEQYF.

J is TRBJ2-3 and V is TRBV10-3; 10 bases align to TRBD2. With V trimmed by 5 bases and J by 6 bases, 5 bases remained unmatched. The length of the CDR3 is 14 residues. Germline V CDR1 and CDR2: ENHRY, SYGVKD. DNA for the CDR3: TGTGCCATCAGTCTAGCGGGGGCGGGGGATACGCAGTATTTT. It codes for CAISLAGAGDTQYF.

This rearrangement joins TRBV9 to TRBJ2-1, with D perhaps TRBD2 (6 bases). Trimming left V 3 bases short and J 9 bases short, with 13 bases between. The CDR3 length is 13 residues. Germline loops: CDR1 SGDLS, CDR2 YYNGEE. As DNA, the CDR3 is TGTGCCAGCAGCGGGGACTGGGCGGGTGAGCAGTTCTTC. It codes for CASSGDWAGEQFF.